Listed below are T cell receptor beta chains from one sample, sequenced in a study of blood T cell repertoires in COVID-19. Method: immunoSEQ multiplex PCR; TCRdb's copy keeps in-frame clones and lacks some. The sample consists of 50,000 to 75,000 clones, 75% to 95% of them appearing once. Sequencing was done on a sample of peripheral blood. These receptors came from a human donor in a cohort sampled during active COVID-19. Both conserved end residues are part of each CDR3.

TRBJ2-7,TRBV12-5,CASALGRGTYEQYF
TRBJ2-5,TRBV5-4,CASSLGSGGNQETQYF
TRBJ1-1,TRBV4-1,CASSQGRGGGDYTEAFF
TRBJ1-5,TRBV5-3,CARSLPGGCNQPQHF
TRBJ2-7,TRBV29-1,CSVGTGTYEQYF
TRBJ1-2,TRBV2,CASWLGDYGYTF
TRBJ2-1,TRBV14,CASSLGGGPYNEQFF
TRBJ2-3,TRBV3-1/TRBV3-2,CASSQGLQGMDTQYF
TRBJ1-4,TRBV11-2,CASSPLSGTLNEKLFF
TRBJ1-2,TRBV6-2/TRBV6-3,CASSYPGTGAWYYGYTF
TRBJ2-7,TRBV29-1,CSVLETGRNSYEQYF